One sample yielded the 17 T cell receptor beta chains listed below, sequenced in a study of shared clonotypes between healthy human individuals. Sequencing used immunoSEQ multiplex PCR; TCRdb keeps in-frame clones, though not all of them. The sample shows 2 million to 2.5 million clones, approximately 94% of them seen only once. The source material was naive CD4+ T cells sorted from blood. Subset of the sample: CD45RA+ positively selected. These receptors were collected from a young man in good health.

The rearrangement links TRBV18 to TRBJ2-7, with D possibly being TRBD2 (6 bases). The CDR3 covers 15 residues. Trimming took 2 bases from V and 1 from J, leaving 12 bases between them. In germline, CDR1 is KGHSH, CDR2 LQKENI. The CDR3 here is CASSPRLERSYEQYF. CDR3 bases: TGTGCCAGCTCACCAAGACTAGAAAGGTCCTACGAGCAGTACTTC.

The chain couples TRBV7-2 to TRBJ1-5, with D possibly being TRBD1 (6 bases). This CDR3 has 15 amino acids. Trimming cost V 3 bases and J 2 bases, with 11 bases left between them. The germline V gene has CDR1 SGHTA and CDR2 FQGNSA. The CDR3 loop is CASSFRTAGNQPQHF. DNA for the CDR3: TGTGCCAGCAGCTTTAGGACAGCCGGCAATCAGCCCCAGCATTTT.

The chain has TRBV7-2 and TRBJ2-7; TRBD2 might be the D (5 bases). CDR1 and CDR2 (germline): SGHTA, FQGNSA. The CDR3 has 15 residues. V dropped 1 base and J dropped 3 bases, with 13 bases sitting between them. The CDR3 sequence is CASSLVEGPHYEQYF. The CDR3 coding sequence is TGTGCCAGCAGCTTAGTAGAGGGTCCGCACTACGAGCAGTACTTC.

The chain has TRBV7-8 and TRBJ1-2; 7 bases map to TRBD1. V was pared by 6 bases and J by 4 bases, with 11 bases of the junction left unmatched. This CDR3 spans 15 amino acids. Germline V gives CDR1 SGHVS, CDR2 FQNEAQ. Here the CDR3 DNA reads TGTGCCAGCAGACCGACCGAGACAGGGAGCTATGGCTACACCTTC. Protein product: CASRPTETGSYGYTF.

The J gene is TRBJ1-1, the V gene TRBV30; D is ambiguous. The V and J ends lost 0 bases and 6 bases respectively, with 17 bases between them. CDR1 is GTSNPN and CDR2 is SVGIG in the germline V gene (reference sequence). This CDR3 contains 15 residues. The CDR3 region has the DNA TGTGCCTGGAGTGTACTCGGACGTACTTTCCCTGAAGCTTTCTTT. Protein product: CAWSVLGRTFPEAFF. Variable domain in full (rest from reference TRBV30 and TRBJ1-1): SQTIHQWPATLVQPVGSPLSLECTVEGTSNPNLYWYRQAAGRGLQLLFYSVGIGQISSEVPQNLSASRPQDRQFILSSKKLLLSDSGFYLCAWSVLGRTFPEAFFGQGTRLTVV.

The chain couples TRBV7-2 to TRBJ1-1; D possibly corresponds to TRBD1 (6 bases). This CDR3 region has 14 residues. Germline V CDR1 and CDR2: SGHTA, FQGNSA. V shed 1 base and J shed 4 bases, with 10 bases lying between them. CDR3 amino acids: CASSLVDRRTEAFF. The CDR3 DNA reads as TGTGCCAGCAGCTTAGTTGACAGGCGCACTGAAGCTTTCTTT.

The chain is built from TRBV5-6 and TRBJ2-7, with 7 bases that match TRBD2. The V segment lost 4 bases and the J segment 6 bases; nucleotides outside the gene matches: 4. The germline V gene encodes CDR1 SGHDT and CDR2 YYEEEE. CDR3 length: 12 residues. The CDR3, as DNA: TGTGCCAGCAGCGGGACTAAACCCGAGCAGTACTTC. It encodes CASSGTKPEQYF.

This chain links TRBV28 with TRBJ1-1; 8 bases fit TRBD1. Germline-derived CDR1 and CDR2 are MDHEN and SYDVKM. This CDR3 has 13 residues. Germline trimming cut 3 bases from V and 10 bases from J; bases unmatched to any gene: 7. The CDR3 is CASSLARGRRAFF. The CDR3 DNA reads TGTGCCAGCAGTTTGGCCAGGGGGCGTAGAGCTTTCTTT.

This clone was found a few times. The V call is TRBV30, the J call TRBJ1-6; TRBD1 agrees at 11 bases. Trimming took 2 bases from V and 9 from J; bases not matched to a gene: 6. Germline V gene sequence: CDR1 GTSNPN, CDR2 SVGIG (reference sequence). The CDR3 is 15 amino acids. The CDR3 sequence: CAWSTTGQGVSPLHF. Here the CDR3 DNA reads TGTGCCTGGAGTACTACGGGACAGGGGGTTTCACCCCTCCACTTT. Full variable domain (outside the CDR3, taken from reference TRBV30 and TRBJ1-6): SQTIHQWPATLVQPVGSPLSLECTVEGTSNPNLYWYRQAAGRGLQLLFYSVGIGQISSEVPQNLSASRPQDRQFILSSKKLLLSDSGFYLCAWSTTGQGVSPLHFGNGTRLTVT.

V gene TRBV13 combines with J gene TRBJ1-1; maybe TRBD1 (6 bases). The ends were cut back, 4 bases at V and 1 base at J, with 13 bases in the middle. The germline V gene has CDR1 PRHDT and CDR2 FYEKMQ (reference sequence). The CDR3 covers 15 residues. The CDR3 region is CASSSLDSRNTEAFF. CDR3 in DNA: TGTGCCAGCAGCTCGCTGGACAGCCGGAACACTGAAGCTTTCTTT.

This clone was detected only once. The CDR3 is CASSPLTGRNSPLHF. Written as DNA, the CDR3 is TGCGCCAGCAGCCCCTTAACCGGGAGGAATTCACCCCTCCACTTT. This chain uses TRBV5-1 with TRBJ1-6; D gene uncertain. Germline loops: CDR1 SGHRS, CDR2 YFSETQ. The CDR3 extends over 15 amino acids. The V gene lost 4 bases and the J gene lost 7 bases, with 15 bases spanning the gap.

The chain joins TRBV5-1 to TRBJ2-3; TRBD2 matches at 8 bases. From germline, CDR1 is SGHRS and CDR2 YFSETQ. This CDR3 has 16 residues. V gave up 0 bases and J gave up 3 bases; unmatched junction bases: 6. CDR3 nucleotides: TGCGCCAGCAGCTTGGCAGGACTAGCCTTAACAGATACGCAGTATTTT. Protein sequence: CASSLAGLALTDTQYF.

CDR3 amino acids: CASSLRKIGGNNQPQHF. The CDR3 DNA sequence: TGTGCCAGCAGCCTCAGGAAAATTGGGGGCAATAATCAGCCCCAGCATTTT. V gene TRBV7-8 combines with J gene TRBJ1-5; weak D call: TRBD1 (6 bases). Germline values: CDR1 SGHVS, CDR2 FQNEAQ. Trimming took off 5 bases at V and 4 bases at J, with 21 bases between the two ends. This CDR3 spans 17 amino acids.

The chain couples TRBV4-2 to TRBJ1-6, with TRBD1 identical over 7 bases. V lost 4 bases to trimming and J lost 7 bases; unmatched junction nucleotides: 13. Germline loops: CDR1 LGHNA, CDR2 YNFKEQ. This CDR3 has 17 residues. The CDR3 loop reads CASSRSAHGTANSPLHF. In nucleotides, the CDR3 is TGTGCCAGCAGCCGCAGCGCTCATGGGACAGCGAATTCACCCCTCCACTTT.

This chain joins TRBV6-5 and TRBJ1-6; D is uncertain. The CDR3 spans 16 residues. Germline V gene data show CDR1 as MNHEY and CDR2 as SVGAGI. V was clipped by 2 bases and J by 3 bases, with 11 bases between them. CDR3 residues: CASSYRLRDYNSPLHF. The CDR3 nucleotides read TGTGCCAGCAGTTACCGCCTGAGGGACTATAATTCACCCCTCCACTTT.

This chain uses TRBV30 with TRBJ1-6; D is undetermined. V dropped 0 bases and J dropped 10 bases, with 22 bases sitting between them. CDR3 length equals 17 residues. Germline V gives CDR1 GTSNPN, CDR2 SVGIG (reference sequence). CDR3: CAWSVSVTSAAGSPLHF. The CDR3 DNA sequence: TGTGCCTGGAGTGTATCGGTTACCTCGGCGGCTGGATCACCCCTCCACTTT.

This clone turned up a few times. The identical CDR3 is also encoded by other nucleotide sequences in the sample. The chain carries TRBV5-1 and TRBJ1-3, with unresolved D. Germline lookup yields CDR1 SGHRS and CDR2 YFSETQ. CDR3 length equals 14 residues. With 5 bases removed from V and 0 bases from J, the gap between germline ends came to 9 bases. This CDR3 reads CASSPGGSGNTIYF. In nucleotides, the CDR3 is TGCGCCAGCAGTCCGGGCGGCTCTGGAAACACCATATATTTT.